These 25 T cell receptor beta chains came from one sample sequenced in a study of CD8 T cells in Susac syndrome. Roughly 0.45 to 1 ug RNA was reverse transcribed with random hexamers. One entry per CDR3 protein results from TCRdb running MiXCR on the immunoSEQ multiplex PCR reads. The sample contains just over 150,000 distinct CDR3 sequences, over 95% of which appear only once. Material: CD8+ T cells from PBMCs. These receptors all stem from a human donor with multiple sclerosis.

The chain is built from TRBV19 and TRBJ1-4; no reliable D call. V lost 11 bases and J 7 bases, leaving 17 bases between the germline ends. This CDR3 has 13 amino acids. Germline V gene sequence: CDR1 LNHDA, CDR2 SQIVND (reference sequence). The CDR3 DNA sequence: TGTGCCGGTGTCTTCGACCGGCGTGAAAAACTGTTTTTT. Its translation: CAGVFDRREKLFF.

The J gene is TRBJ1-2, the V gene TRBV5-6, with D unclear. V lost 0 bases and J lost 3, with 9 bases in between. From germline, CDR1 is SGHDT and CDR2 YYEEEE. CDR3 length equals 14 residues. The CDR3 loop reads CASSLGGVDYGYTF. CDR3 nucleotide sequence: TGTGCCAGCAGCTTGGGGGGTGTTGACTATGGCTACACCTTC.

The genes are TRBV18 and TRBJ2-7; 12 nucleotides align to TRBD1. The CDR3 is 15 residues long. After removal of 0 bases from V and 6 bases from J, the junction contained 3 bases not matched to a gene. Germline V gene data show CDR1 as KGHSH and CDR2 as LQKENI. This chain's CDR3 is CASSPPGQGAGEQYF. The CDR3 DNA is TGTGCCAGCTCACCACCGGGACAGGGGGCCGGCGAGCAGTACTTC.

The chain combines TRBV7-6 with TRBJ2-1; possible D gene TRBD1, 6 bases. The V end lost 4 bases, the J end lost 4 bases, and 17 bases lay between the germline ends. The CDR3 contains 16 residues. Germline CDR1 reads SGHVS; CDR2 reads FNYEAQ. In DNA form, the CDR3 reads TGTGCCAGCAGCTACCCAACCGGGACACAATACAATGAGCAGTTCTTC. It codes for CASSYPTGTQYNEQFF.

J is TRBJ1-2 and V is TRBV29-1; D is perhaps TRBD1 (5 bases). V was shortened by 4 bases and J by 3 bases, with 15 bases between the two germline ends. Germline CDR1 SQVTM, CDR2 ANQGSEA. This CDR3 is built from 14 residues. This CDR3 is CSVGAGRIDYGYTF. The CDR3 region has the DNA TGCAGCGTTGGGGCAGGGAGGATAGACTATGGCTACACCTTC.

The rearrangement joins TRBV4-2 to TRBJ2-3; D gene uncertain. Per the germline V gene, CDR1 is LGHNA and CDR2 is YNFKEQ. V was cut by 3 bases and J by 4 bases, with 8 bases left in between. This CDR3 spans 13 amino acids. CDR3 in amino acids: CASSQPGADTQYF. The CDR3 DNA is TGTGCCAGCAGCCAGCCAGGAGCAGATACGCAGTATTTT.

The chain couples TRBV20-1 to TRBJ2-7; D tentatively reads TRBD1 or TRBD2 (6 bases each). CDR1 is DFQATT, CDR2 SNEGSKA, per germline (reference sequence). The CDR3 loop spans 15 amino acids. Deletions cut 4 bases from V and 3 bases from J, with 19 bases between. In DNA form, the CDR3 reads TGCAGTGCTAAGATGTTAGGGGGGCCAGTCTACGAGCAGTACGTC. Translating it yields CSAKMLGGPVYEQYV.

The chain links TRBV27 to TRBJ2-5, with 7 nucleotides matching TRBD1. The CDR3 spans 14 residues. Germline trimming cut 8 bases from V and 5 bases from J; bases unmatched to any gene: 11. Germline V gene data show CDR1 as MNHEY and CDR2 as SMNVEV (reference sequence). The CDR3 DNA sequence: TGTGCCAGCTCCGAGAGGGGGCGATGGGAGACCCAGTACTTC. It codes for CASSERGRWETQYF.

The V call is TRBV5-1, the J call TRBJ2-1; D uncertain. This CDR3 is 11 amino acids long. V was trimmed by 7 bases and J by 9 bases, leaving 11 bases between them. Per the germline V gene, CDR1 is SGHRS and CDR2 is YFSETQ. CDR3 nucleotide sequence: TGCGCCAGCCCTAGGCCTGGTGAGCAGTTCTTC. Its translation: CASPRPGEQFF.

This sequence joins TRBV7-2 and TRBJ1-2, with D uncertain. The CDR3 loop spans 15 amino acids. CDR1 SGHTA and CDR2 FQGNSA come from the germline V gene. V was shortened by 5 bases and J by 3 bases, with 16 bases between the two germline ends. Here the CDR3 DNA reads TGTGCCAGCAGCCCCCTAGGGCCCACGGACTATGGCTACACCTTC. It is translated as CASSPLGPTDYGYTF.

V usage is TRBV7-8 and J usage is TRBJ1-5; possible D gene TRBD1, 5 bases. V gave up 2 bases and J gave up 0 bases, with 14 bases separating them. Germline V lookup: CDR1 SGHVS, CDR2 FQNEAQ. The CDR3 runs to 17 residues. The CDR3 reads CASSLIQRGNSNQPQHF. Written as DNA, the CDR3 is TGTGCCAGCAGCTTAATTCAGAGGGGCAATAGCAATCAGCCCCAGCATTTT.

This chain joins TRBV25-1 and TRBJ2-5, with TRBD1 as a possible D gene (5 bases). Germline loops: CDR1 MGHDK, CDR2 SYGVNS. The CDR3 spans 13 residues. V was shortened by 7 bases and J by 5 bases, with 14 bases between the two germline ends. The CDR3 DNA is TGTGCCAGCACAGGGTTAGGGGTGGAGACCCAGTACTTC. Translated, it gives CASTGLGVETQYF.

The J gene is TRBJ2-1, the V gene TRBV3-1, with 16 nucleotides matching TRBD2. V was clipped by 5 bases and J by 8 bases; unmatched bases: 9. This CDR3 has 17 residues. Germline V gene sequence: CDR1 LGHDT, CDR2 YNNKEL (reference sequence). DNA for the CDR3: TGTGCCAGCAGCTCGGGACTAGCGGGGGGGCCTTACTATGAGCAGTTCTTC. Residues: CASSSGLAGGPYYEQFF.

V and J are TRBV5-1 and TRBJ2-7, with 7 bases identical to TRBD2. The CDR3 has 12 amino acids. Germline trimming cut 7 bases from V and 2 bases from J; bases unmatched to any gene: 3. CDR1 and CDR2 (germline): SGHRS, YFSETQ. The chain's CDR3 is CASLGLAYEQYF. The CDR3 DNA follows: TGCGCCAGCCTCGGACTAGCCTACGAGCAGTACTTC.

This clonotype has only one observation. This sequence joins TRBV12-3 or TRBV12-4 and TRBJ2-7; a possible D gene is TRBD1 (5 bases). This CDR3 has 15 amino acids. Trimming pared 5 bases from V and 3 bases from J, leaving 17 bases between. CDR3 in amino acids: CASSTDRFRSYEQYF. The CDR3 DNA is TGTGCCAGCAGTACCGACAGATTCCGGAGCTACGAGCAGTACTTC.

This chain connects TRBV20-1 to TRBJ1-1; D uncertain. The germline V and J ends were trimmed by 7 bases and 1 base, with 16 bases remaining between them. Germline values: CDR1 DFQATT, CDR2 SNEGSKA (reference sequence). The CDR3 runs 14 residues. The DNA for the CDR3 is TGCAGTGTCCCCCTCTTGGGGTCGAACACTGAAGCTTTCTTT. It yields the protein CSVPLLGSNTEAFF.

The chain joins TRBV27 to TRBJ2-5; weak D call: TRBD1 (5 bases). The germline V gene encodes CDR1 MNHEY and CDR2 SMNVEV (reference sequence). The CDR3 is made up of 15 amino acids. The V end was cut by 0 bases, the J end by 4 bases, with 12 bases between. The CDR3 loop is CASSLSISGRETQYF. The DNA of the CDR3 is TGTGCCAGCAGTTTATCGATATCAGGGCGAGAGACCCAGTACTTC.

The chain employs TRBV29-1 and TRBJ2-3; possible D gene TRBD2, 5 bases. This CDR3 is 15 amino acids long. Between the trimmed V and J ends, which lost 0 bases and 2 bases, there was a span of 12 bases. Germline V gene data show CDR1 as SQVTM and CDR2 as ANQGSEA. The CDR3 region is CSVEDPRGDTDTQYF. Written as DNA, the CDR3 is TGCAGCGTTGAAGATCCTCGGGGAGACACAGATACGCAGTATTTT.

This chain joins TRBV20-1 and TRBJ2-6; D unclear. V was cut by 0 bases and J by 0 bases, with 15 bases left in between. The length of the CDR3 is 18 residues. Per the germline V gene, CDR1 is DFQATT and CDR2 is SNEGSKA (reference sequence). The CDR3 DNA follows: TGCAGTGCTAGAGATCTCGTGTTCGGATTCTCTGGGGCCAACGTCCTGACTTTC. This codes for CSARDLVFGFSGANVLTF.

The chain couples TRBV30 to TRBJ2-7; a possible D gene is TRBD1 (5 bases). Germline-derived CDR1 and CDR2 are GTSNPN and SVGIG (reference sequence). The CDR3 totals 16 residues. V was shortened by 1 base and J by 9 bases, with 25 bases between the two germline ends. In DNA, the CDR3 is TGTGCCTGGAGTGGATCGACAGAATATCCTCGATCCGGGCAGTACGTC. It codes for CAWSGSTEYPRSGQYV.

The gene calls are TRBV20-1 and TRBJ2-2; 10 nucleotides match TRBD1. This CDR3 has 16 amino acids. After removal of 5 bases from V and 3 bases from J, the junction contained 9 bases not matched to a gene. CDR1 and CDR2 from the germline V gene are DFQATT and SNEGSKA (reference sequence). CDR3 amino acids: CSALDRDRGDTGELFF. CDR3 coding DNA: TGCAGTGCTCTGGATAGGGACAGGGGAGACACCGGGGAGCTGTTTTTT.

This clonotype appeared a single time. The rearrangement links TRBV30 to TRBJ1-1; D gene ambiguous. Germline values: CDR1 GTSNPN, CDR2 SVGIG (reference sequence). The CDR3 runs to 13 residues. The V and J ends lost 2 bases and 1 base respectively, with 8 bases between them. The CDR3 sequence: CAWSIHRNTEAFF. The CDR3 DNA is TGTGCCTGGAGTATACACAGGAACACTGAAGCTTTCTTT.

This clonotype was picked up one time. CDR3 nucleotide sequence: TGTGCCAGCAGTTACGGAAACGCCTACGAGCAGTACGTC. It is translated as CASSYGNAYEQYV. The chain employs TRBV6-6 and TRBJ2-7; D is unclear. In germline, CDR1 is MNHNY, CDR2 SVGAGI (reference sequence). Trimming removed 2 bases at V and 2 bases at J, with 7 bases between. CDR3 size: 13 residues.

J is TRBJ2-3 and V is TRBV3-1; no definite D call. Per germline, CDR1 LGHDT and CDR2 YNNKEL (reference sequence). Trimming left V 2 bases short and J 2 bases short, with 11 bases between. The CDR3 is 15 amino acids. CDR3 loop: CASSQPRTPTDTQYF. In DNA, the CDR3 is TGTGCCAGCAGCCAACCTAGGACCCCCACAGATACGCAGTATTTT.

V gene TRBV6-5 combines with J gene TRBJ2-7; no clear D gene. Trimming took 6 bases from V and 7 from J, leaving 10 bases between them. Germline CDR1 and CDR2: MNHEY and SVGAGI. The CDR3 length is 11 residues. As DNA, the CDR3 is TGTGCCAGCAGCTACCAAGCGGAGCAGTACTTC. It is translated as CASSYQAEQYF.